This T cell receptor (beta chain) comes out of a study of blood T cell repertoires in COVID-19. Whole-study context: Sources were T cells, B-cell-depleted T cells, or PBMCs; the material itself was cDNA or gDNA.

This CDR3 comprises 16 residues. The germline gives CDR1 SGHRS, CDR2 YFSETQ. V lost 1 base to trimming and J lost 5 bases, with 18 bases between them. Original analysis: Reference gene primer amplification in the assay estimated nucleated cell counts. The protocol was immunoSEQ multiplex PCR, while the TCRdb copy is restricted to in-frame clones and leaves out a portion. V and J calls and clone size are copied from that table; D and trimming were computed from the DNA. The sample consists of over 150,000 clones, approximately 87% of them appearing once. Seattle-derived patients entered the study during active infection and were followed longitudinally.

The sequenced sample consisted of peripheral blood. The rearrangement links TRBV5-1 to TRBJ1-1; D uncertain. This TCR derives from an older woman with COVID-19, enrolled during active disease. CDR3 in amino acids: CASSLLIGRRETEAFF. The CDR3 DNA reads as TGCGCCAGCAGCTTGTTAATAGGGAGGAGGGAAACTGAAGCTTTCTTT.